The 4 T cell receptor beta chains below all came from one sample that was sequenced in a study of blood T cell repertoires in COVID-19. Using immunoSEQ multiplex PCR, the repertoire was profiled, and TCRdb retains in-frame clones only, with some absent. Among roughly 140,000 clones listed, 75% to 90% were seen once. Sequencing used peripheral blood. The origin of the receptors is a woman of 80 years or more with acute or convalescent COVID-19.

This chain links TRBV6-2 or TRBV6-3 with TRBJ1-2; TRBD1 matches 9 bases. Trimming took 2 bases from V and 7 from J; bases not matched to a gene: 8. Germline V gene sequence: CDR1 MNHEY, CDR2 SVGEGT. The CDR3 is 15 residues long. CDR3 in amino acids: CASSYTRDRDPGYTF. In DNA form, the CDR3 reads TGTGCCAGCAGTTACACGCGGGACAGGGACCCTGGCTACACCTTC.

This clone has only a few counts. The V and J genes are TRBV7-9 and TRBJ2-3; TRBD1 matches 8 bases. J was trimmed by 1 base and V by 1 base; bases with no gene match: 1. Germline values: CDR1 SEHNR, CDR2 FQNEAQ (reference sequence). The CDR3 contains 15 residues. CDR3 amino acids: CASSLEGQGTDTQYF. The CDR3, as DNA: TGTGCCAGCAGCTTAGAGGGACAGGGCACAGATACGCAGTATTTT.

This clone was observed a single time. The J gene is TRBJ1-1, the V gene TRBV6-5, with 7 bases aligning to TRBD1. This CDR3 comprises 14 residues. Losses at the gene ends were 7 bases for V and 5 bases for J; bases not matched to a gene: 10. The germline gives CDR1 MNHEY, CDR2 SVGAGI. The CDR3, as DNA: TGTGCCAGCAACAGACAGGGTTTGGGAACTGAAGCTTTCTTT. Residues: CASNRQGLGTEAFF.

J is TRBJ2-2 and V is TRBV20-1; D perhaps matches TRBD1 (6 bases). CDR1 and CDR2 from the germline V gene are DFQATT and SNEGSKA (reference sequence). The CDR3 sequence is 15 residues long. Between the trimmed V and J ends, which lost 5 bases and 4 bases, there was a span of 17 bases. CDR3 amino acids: CSAGETGVGTGELFF. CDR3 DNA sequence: TGCAGTGCTGGTGAGACAGGCGTCGGCACCGGGGAGCTGTTTTTT.